The clone carrying this T cell receptor beta chain was counted many times. As yet, its antigen is unknown. This sample is part of a study of T-cell reconstitution after alpha-beta-depleted transplantation in children. Study-wide results and caveats: Where some patients showed high TCRbeta diversity at day 60, it came from recipient T cells and thymic progenitors that had survived. T cells produced anew were the main source of T-cell counts and diversity one year after transplant. Expanded graft clones numbering several hundred reportedly gave rise to alpha-beta T cells about two months after transplant.

V was shortened by 5 bases and J by 5 bases, with 18 bases between the two germline ends. CDR3 length equals 15 residues. CDR1 is SEHNR, CDR2 FQNEAQ, per germline (reference sequence). TCRbeta library construction was performed incorporating unique molecular identifiers. A single record per CDR3 protein comes from TCRdb applying MiXCR to the PCR reads. The table has 480,000 or so distinct CDR3 sequences, about 11% seen once; the top ten hold 2% to 2.5%. This material consisted of PBMCs, taken before TCRalphabeta/CD19-depleted stem cell transplant. The clonotype originates from a child aged 2 to 10 with inherited bone marrow failure, due to receive a stem cell transplant. The chain employs TRBV7-9 and TRBJ2-5, with D possibly being TRBD1 (5 bases). The CDR3 sequence is CASSHRLGPWETQYF. The CDR3 nucleotides read TGTGCCAGCAGCCACAGGTTGGGGCCATGGGAGACCCAGTACTTC. The whole variable domain, remainder taken from reference TRBV7-9 and TRBJ2-5, is DTGVSQNPRHKITKRGQNVTFRCDPISEHNRLYWYRQTLGQGPEFLTYFQNEAQLEKSRLLSDRFSAERPKGSFSTLEIQRTEQGDSAMYLCASSHRLGPWETQYFGPGTRLLVL.